Following are 14 T cell receptor beta chains from one sample sequenced in a study of metastatic and nonmetastatic thyroid tumors. Patients had received no treatment of any kind before thyroid surgery. TCRdb reprocessed the PCR reads via MiXCR. The sample records around 34,000 clones, around 16% being singletons. The sequenced sample consisted of blood. All receptors derive from a male donor with papillary thyroid cancer or a benign thyroid nodule (not recorded which). Some clones in this sample may be carry-over from other donors' samples.

This clone was counted many times. A much larger clone differs by one base, so this may be a read error. The V call is TRBV10-3, the J call TRBJ1-5; 7 positions agree with TRBD1. The CDR3 loop spans 14 amino acids. The V and J ends lost 6 bases and 4 bases, in that order; junction bases with no gene match: 6. Germline-derived CDR1 and CDR2 are ENHRY and SYGVKD. The CDR3 bases are TGTGCCATCAGCTCGGGACAGCAGAATCAGCCCCAGCATTTT. It codes for CAISSGQQNQPQHF.

The rearrangement joins TRBV2 to TRBJ1-1; 10 bases match TRBD1. Germline values: CDR1 SNHLY, CDR2 FYNNEI. This CDR3 spans 13 amino acids. V trimming: 6 bases; J trimming: 10 bases; junction bases outside the gene matches: 8. In DNA, the CDR3 is TGTGCCAGCAGCGAACTAAGGACAGGGGGAGCTTTCTTT. Residues: CASSELRTGGAFF. The entire variable domain, with the rest obtained from reference TRBV2 and TRBJ1-1, is as follows: EPEVTQTPSHQVTQMGQEVILRCVPISNHLYFYWYRQILGQKVEFLVSFYNNEISEKSEIFDDQFSVERPDGSNFTLKIRSTKLEDSAMYFCASSELRTGGAFFGQGTRLTVV.

This clone has ten or more counts. V gene TRBV20-1 combines with J gene TRBJ2-7, with TRBD1 matching over 8 bases. Germline trimming cut 5 bases from V and 6 bases from J; bases unmatched to any gene: 12. Per the germline V gene, CDR1 is DFQATT and CDR2 is SNEGSKA (reference sequence). This CDR3 region has 14 residues. CDR3 nucleotides: TGCAGTGCTCGTGGAACAGGGGGGAACCTCGAGCAGTACTTC. Amino acids: CSARGTGGNLEQYF.

Ten or more counts support this clone. J is TRBJ2-3 and V is TRBV18; D is perhaps TRBD1 (6 bases). Trimming left V 3 bases short and J 3 bases short, with 10 bases between. The germline CDR1 and CDR2 sequences are KGHSH and LQKENI. This CDR3 is built from 14 residues. The CDR3 DNA reads TGTGCCAGCTCACCTTCTCAGGGGACAGATACGCAGTATTTT. Its translation: CASSPSQGTDTQYF.

There are many counts of this clone. V is TRBV14 and J is TRBJ2-5, with D hard to call. The CDR3 is made up of 11 amino acids. CDR1 is SGHDN and CDR2 is FVKESK in the germline V gene. V was trimmed by 2 bases and J by 4 bases, leaving 2 bases between them. CDR3 coding DNA: TGTGCCAGCAGCCAATCAGAGACCCAGTACTTC. Translating it yields CASSQSETQYF.

This clone was picked up a small number of times. This may come from a read error, since a much larger clone is one base off. The chain has TRBV20-1 and TRBJ1-1; D is unclear. Germline V gene lookup returns CDR1 DFQATT and CDR2 SNEGSKA (reference sequence). V lost 2 bases to trimming and J lost 7 bases, with 11 bases between them. The CDR3 sequence is 12 residues long. The CDR3: CSARSTWNEAFF. The CDR3 region has the DNA TGCAGTGCTAGAAGTACCTGGAATGAAGCTTTCTTT.

The V and J genes are TRBV4-3 and TRBJ1-6; D is perhaps TRBD1 (5 bases). The CDR3 contains 15 residues. With 1 base removed from V and 9 bases from J, the gap between germline ends came to 13 bases. Germline-derived CDR1 and CDR2 are LGHNA and YSLEER. The CDR3 DNA reads TGCGCCAGCAGCCAAGTCCCGGGGGTTGGTTCACCCCTCCACTTT. Residues: CASSQVPGVGSPLHF.

This clone has ten or more counts. This chain connects TRBV19 to TRBJ1-2; no clear D. There are 15 residues in the CDR3. The V end lost 5 bases, the J end lost 5 bases, and 18 bases lay between the germline ends. CDR1 is LNHDA and CDR2 is SQIVND in the germline V gene (reference sequence). The CDR3 region is CASSPVPEVFYGYTF. The CDR3 DNA reads TGTGCCAGTAGTCCCGTCCCGGAGGTATTTTATGGCTACACCTTC.

This clone appeared many times. This chain joins TRBV5-1 and TRBJ1-3; 8 bases are shared with TRBD1. V was clipped by 5 bases and J by 4 bases; unmatched bases: 5. This CDR3 contains 14 residues. Germline CDR1 reads SGHRS; CDR2 reads YFSETQ. CDR3 nucleotide sequence: TGCGCCAGCAGGGCAGGGGGCCAGGGAAACACCATATATTTT. Translated, it gives CASRAGGQGNTIYF.

This clone appeared many times. The V and J genes are TRBV5-6 and TRBJ1-5, with no clear D. Trimming stripped 0 bases from V and 4 bases from J, with 11 bases between. Looked up from germline, CDR1 is SGHDT and CDR2 is YYEEEE. CDR3 length: 15 amino acids. DNA for the CDR3: TGTGCCAGCAGCTTGGGCCCGGGATGGAATCAGCCCCAGCATTTT. Protein product: CASSLGPGWNQPQHF.

The CDR3 DNA reads TGCGCCAGCAGCCAATCGATTTCCCCGGGACTAGAGGGCATCACAGATACGCAGTATTTT. Translated: CASSQSISPGLEGITDTQYF. The chain recombines TRBV4-1 with TRBJ2-3, with TRBD2 matching over 8 bases. Germline V gene lookup returns CDR1 MGHRA and CDR2 YSYEKL. After removal of 2 bases from V and 2 bases from J, the junction contained 18 bases not matched to a gene. There are 20 residues in the CDR3.

About this clone itself: A much more abundant neighbour one base away suggests this may be a read error. The chain couples TRBV3-1 to TRBJ2-7; tentatively, D is TRBD1 or TRBD2 (6 bases each). Germline lookup yields CDR1 LGHDT and CDR2 YNNKEL (reference sequence). The CDR3 spans 15 residues. The CDR3 loop reads CTSSAEWGARYEQYF. In DNA form, the CDR3 reads TGTACCAGCAGCGCCGAATGGGGGGCCCGGTACGAGCAGTACTTC.

In this sample, this clone turned up many times. This sequence joins TRBV4-2 and TRBJ2-7; 15 bases line up with TRBD2. V was pared by 4 bases and J by 0 bases, with 16 bases of the junction left unmatched. Germline CDR1 is LGHNA and CDR2 is YNFKEQ. The CDR3 is 21 residues long. The CDR3 nucleotides read TGTGCCAGCAGCCGACTTCCCGGGACTAGCGGGAGGTCCTCCCGCTCCTACGAGCAGTACTTC. Its protein product is CASSRLPGTSGRSSRSYEQYF.

In this sample, this clone turned up many times. V is TRBV30 and J is TRBJ2-7; the match to TRBD2 covers 8 bases. Germline CDR1 and CDR2: GTSNPN and SVGIG (reference sequence). The CDR3 is made up of 12 amino acids. Trimming at V came to 4 bases and at J to 3 bases, leaving 2 bases not matched to a gene. The CDR3 sequence: CAWNAGGYEQYF. DNA for the CDR3: TGTGCCTGGAATGCGGGAGGCTACGAGCAGTACTTC.